These 5 T cell receptor beta chains originate from one sample sequenced in a study of technical replicates of blood from several donors. Assay: immunoSEQ multiplex PCR; the TCRdb copy retains only in-frame clones and omits some. The data hold tens of thousands of clones, with 93% observed a single time. Sequencing was carried out using T cells isolated from PBMCs. The receptors were sampled from a human donor in good health.

The chain couples TRBV10-3 to TRBJ2-1; 9 bases align to TRBD1. J lost 7 bases, V lost 4 bases, and 11 bases had no gene match. This CDR3 spans 16 amino acids. The V gene's germline CDR1 is ENHRY and CDR2 SYGVKD. DNA for the CDR3: TGTGCCATCAGTGGGAGGGCGGGACAGGGAATAAATGAGCAGTTCTTC. It translates to CAISGRAGQGINEQFF.

The chain couples TRBV18 to TRBJ1-1; weak D call: TRBD1 (6 bases). CDR3 length equals 14 residues. Germline lookup yields CDR1 KGHSH and CDR2 LQKENI. Trimming removed 4 bases at V and 1 base at J, with 10 bases between. CDR3 protein: CASSLIQGNTEAFF. CDR3 sequence (DNA): TGTGCCAGCTCACTCATACAGGGGAACACTGAAGCTTTCTTT.

The genes are TRBV11-2 and TRBJ2-7; 11 positions match TRBD2. In germline, CDR1 is SGHAT, CDR2 FQNNGV. The trim removed 1 base at V and 7 bases at J, leaving 9 bases unmatched. The length of the CDR3 is 16 residues. The CDR3 nucleotides are TGTGCCAGCAGCTTAGCCCTACTAGCGGGAGTGGGGGAGCAGTACTTC. Encoded protein: CASSLALLAGVGEQYF.

This chain connects TRBV5-1 to TRBJ2-1; 11 nucleotides agree with TRBD2. The CDR3 is made up of 17 amino acids. Germline lookup yields CDR1 SGHRS and CDR2 YFSETQ. J gave up 4 bases and V 1 base, and 7 bases lay outside the gene matches. The CDR3 coding sequence is TGCGCCAGCAGCTTGCAGCTAGCGGGGGGCCCTTACAATGAGCAGTTCTTC. Its protein is CASSLQLAGGPYNEQFF.

In its sample, this clone was seen once. This chain uses TRBV7-9 with TRBJ2-7; TRBD2 is a possible D gene (6 bases). The CDR3 loop spans 19 amino acids. The V and J ends lost 3 bases and 3 bases respectively, with 27 bases between them. CDR1 SEHNR and CDR2 FQNEAQ come from the germline V gene (reference sequence). In DNA, the CDR3 is TGTGCCAGCAGCTTGGCGGAGGGGAGTTCCGGACGTCGGATCTACGAGCAGTACTTC. Amino acids: CASSLAEGSSGRRIYEQYF.